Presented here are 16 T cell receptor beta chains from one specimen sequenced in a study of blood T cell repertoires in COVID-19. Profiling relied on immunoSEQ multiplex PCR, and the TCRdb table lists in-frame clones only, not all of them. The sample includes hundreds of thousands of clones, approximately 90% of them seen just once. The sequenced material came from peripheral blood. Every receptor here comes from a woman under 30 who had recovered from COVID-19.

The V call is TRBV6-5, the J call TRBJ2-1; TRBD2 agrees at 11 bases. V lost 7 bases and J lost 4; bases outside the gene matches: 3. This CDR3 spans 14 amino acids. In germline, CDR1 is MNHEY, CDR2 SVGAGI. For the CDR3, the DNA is TGTGCCAGCATGACTAGCGGGATTTACAATGAGCAGTTCTTC. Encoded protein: CASMTSGIYNEQFF.

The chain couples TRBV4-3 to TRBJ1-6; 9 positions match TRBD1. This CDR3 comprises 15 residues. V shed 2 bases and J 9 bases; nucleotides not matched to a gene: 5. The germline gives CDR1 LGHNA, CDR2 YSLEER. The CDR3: CASSQMGTGPSPLHF. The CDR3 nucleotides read TGCGCCAGCAGCCAAATGGGGACAGGGCCTTCACCCCTCCACTTT.

The DNA of the CDR3 is TGTGCCAGCAGCCAAAACCCCGCCGGGTCCGGCTACACCTTC. This sequence encodes CASSQNPAGSGYTF. This chain joins TRBV14 and TRBJ1-2; D uncertain. Trimming took 2 bases from V and 8 from J, leaving 15 bases between them. CDR1 is SGHDN and CDR2 is FVKESK in the germline V gene. This CDR3 has 14 amino acids.

In nucleotides, the CDR3 is TGCGCCAGCAGCCAAGCGGGTTTTCCGGACACTGAAGCTTTCTTT. Its translation is CASSQAGFPDTEAFF. V and J are TRBV4-3 and TRBJ1-1; D unresolved. Germline V gene sequence: CDR1 LGHNA, CDR2 YSLEER. Trimming removed 1 base at V and 3 bases at J, with 12 bases between. The CDR3 extends over 15 amino acids.

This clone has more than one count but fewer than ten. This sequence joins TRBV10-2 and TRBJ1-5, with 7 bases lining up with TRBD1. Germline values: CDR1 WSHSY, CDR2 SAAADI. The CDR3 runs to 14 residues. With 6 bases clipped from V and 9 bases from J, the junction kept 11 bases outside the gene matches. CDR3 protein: CASRENRGLLPQHF. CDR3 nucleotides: TGCGCCAGCAGGGAAAACAGGGGTCTGCTGCCCCAGCATTTT.

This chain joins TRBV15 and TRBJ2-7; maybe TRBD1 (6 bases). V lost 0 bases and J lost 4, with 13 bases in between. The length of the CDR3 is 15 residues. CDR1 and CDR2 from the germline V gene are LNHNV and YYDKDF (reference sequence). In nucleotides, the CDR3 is TGTGCCACCAGCAGAGATCTAGGACAGCCTTACGAGCAGTACGTC. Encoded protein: CATSRDLGQPYEQYV.

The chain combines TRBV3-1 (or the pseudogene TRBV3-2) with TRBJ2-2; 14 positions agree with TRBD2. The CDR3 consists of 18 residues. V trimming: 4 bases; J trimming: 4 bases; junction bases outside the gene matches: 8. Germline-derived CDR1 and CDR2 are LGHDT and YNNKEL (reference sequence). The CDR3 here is CASSPRTSGRRCTGELFF. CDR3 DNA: TGTGCCAGCAGCCCACGGACTAGCGGGAGGCGTTGCACCGGGGAGCTGTTTTTT.

The CDR3 DNA reads as TGTGCCAGCAGTGACCCCCGCTTCCTAGCGGGAGAGGGGTTTGAGCAGTACGTC. Its translation: CASSDPRFLAGEGFEQYV. This chain joins TRBV6-4 and TRBJ2-7; 10 bases are a match to TRBD2. The germline V gene has CDR1 MRHNA and CDR2 SNTAGT. The CDR3 sequence is 18 residues long. V lost 2 bases to trimming and J lost 7 bases; unmatched junction nucleotides: 17.

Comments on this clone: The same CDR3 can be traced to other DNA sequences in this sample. The CDR3 spells CASSPPAGEAFF. CDR3 sequence (DNA): TGTGCCAGCTCACCACCGGCCGGGGAAGCTTTCTTT. V and J are TRBV18 and TRBJ1-1; D not resolved. From germline, CDR1 is KGHSH and CDR2 LQKENI. This CDR3 has 12 residues. With 0 bases removed from V and 8 bases from J, the gap between germline ends came to 7 bases.

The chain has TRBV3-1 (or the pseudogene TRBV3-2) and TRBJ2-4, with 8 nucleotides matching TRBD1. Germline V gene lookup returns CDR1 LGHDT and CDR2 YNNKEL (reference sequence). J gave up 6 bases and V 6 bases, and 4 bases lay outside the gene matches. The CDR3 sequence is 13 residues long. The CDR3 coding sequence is TGTGCCAGCAGGCTGACAGGGGTAAACATTCAGTACTTC. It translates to CASRLTGVNIQYF.

The CDR3 DNA reads TGTGCCAGCACTACCGGGGGGTACTATGGCTACACCTTC. Its translation: CASTTGGYYGYTF. V is TRBV7-9 and J is TRBJ1-2, with D maybe TRBD1 (5 bases). Germline lookup yields CDR1 SEHNR and CDR2 FQNEAQ (reference sequence). CDR3 length: 13 residues. Trimming removed 7 bases at V and 3 bases at J, with 12 bases between.

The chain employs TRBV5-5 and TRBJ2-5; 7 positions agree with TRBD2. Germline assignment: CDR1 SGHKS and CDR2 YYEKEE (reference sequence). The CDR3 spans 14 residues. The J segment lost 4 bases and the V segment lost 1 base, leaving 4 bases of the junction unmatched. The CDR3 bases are TGTGCCAGCAGCTTGTCCGGCGGGAGAGAGACCCAGTACTTC. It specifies CASSLSGGRETQYF.

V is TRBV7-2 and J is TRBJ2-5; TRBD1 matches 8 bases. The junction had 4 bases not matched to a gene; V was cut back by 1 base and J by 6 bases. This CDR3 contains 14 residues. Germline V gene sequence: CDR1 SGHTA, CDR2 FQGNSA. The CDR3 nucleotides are TGTGCCAGCAGCTTAGAGACAGGGGTAAAGACCCAGTACTTC. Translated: CASSLETGVKTQYF.

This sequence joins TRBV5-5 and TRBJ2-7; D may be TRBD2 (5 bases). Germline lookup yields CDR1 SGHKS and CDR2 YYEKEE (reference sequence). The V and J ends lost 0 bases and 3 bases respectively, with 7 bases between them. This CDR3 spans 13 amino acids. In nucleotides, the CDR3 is TGTGCCAGCAGCTTGGCCAGCGGCTACGAGCAGTACGTC. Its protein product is CASSLASGYEQYV.

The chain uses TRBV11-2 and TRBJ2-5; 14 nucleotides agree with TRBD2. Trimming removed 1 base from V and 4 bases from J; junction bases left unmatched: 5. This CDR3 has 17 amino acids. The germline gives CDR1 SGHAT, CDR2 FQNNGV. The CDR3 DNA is TGTGCCAGCAGCTTAGGGGGACTAGCGGGAGCCGGAGAGACCCAGTACTTC. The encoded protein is CASSLGGLAGAGETQYF.

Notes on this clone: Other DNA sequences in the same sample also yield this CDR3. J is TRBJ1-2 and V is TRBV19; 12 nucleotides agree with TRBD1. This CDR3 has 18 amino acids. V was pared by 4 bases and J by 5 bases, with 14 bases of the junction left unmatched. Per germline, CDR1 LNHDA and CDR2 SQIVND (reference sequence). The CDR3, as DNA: TGTGCCAGTAGTACTCGGGGGACAGGGGGCGGGGGTTTGTATGGCTACACCTTC. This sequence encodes CASSTRGTGGGGLYGYTF.